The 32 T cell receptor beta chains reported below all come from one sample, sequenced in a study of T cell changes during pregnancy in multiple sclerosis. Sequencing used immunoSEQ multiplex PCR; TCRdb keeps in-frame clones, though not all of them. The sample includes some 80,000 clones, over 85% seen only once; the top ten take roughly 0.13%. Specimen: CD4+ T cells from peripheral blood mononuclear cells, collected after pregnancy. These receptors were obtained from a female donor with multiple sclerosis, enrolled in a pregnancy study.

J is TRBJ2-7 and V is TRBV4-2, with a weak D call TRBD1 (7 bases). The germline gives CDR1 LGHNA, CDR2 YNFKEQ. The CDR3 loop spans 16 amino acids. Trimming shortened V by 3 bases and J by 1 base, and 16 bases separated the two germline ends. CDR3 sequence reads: CASSHLGQAGSYEQYF. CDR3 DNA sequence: TGTGCCAGCAGCCATCTCGGACAGGCGGGGTCCTACGAGCAGTACTTC.

For the CDR3, the DNA is TGTGCCAGTAGTCTAACAGGGACAGATACGCAGTATTTT. Its protein is CASSLTGTDTQYF. This chain uses TRBV19 with TRBJ2-3, with a tentative D call TRBD1 (6 bases). The CDR3 spans 13 residues. In germline, CDR1 is LNHDA, CDR2 SQIVND (reference sequence). Between the trimmed V and J ends, which lost 5 bases and 3 bases, there was a span of 9 bases.

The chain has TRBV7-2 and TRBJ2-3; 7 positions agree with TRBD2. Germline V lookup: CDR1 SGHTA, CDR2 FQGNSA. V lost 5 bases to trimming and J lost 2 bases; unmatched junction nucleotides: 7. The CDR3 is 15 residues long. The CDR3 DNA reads TGTGCCAGCAGCCGGGAACTAGCGCACACAGATACGCAGTATTTT. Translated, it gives CASSRELAHTDTQYF.

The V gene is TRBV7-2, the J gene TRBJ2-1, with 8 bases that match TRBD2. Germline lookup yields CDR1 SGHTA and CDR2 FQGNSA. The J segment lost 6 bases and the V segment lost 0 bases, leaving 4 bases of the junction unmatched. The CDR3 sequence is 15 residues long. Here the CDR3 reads CASSLARTSTNEQFF. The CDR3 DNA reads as TGTGCCAGCAGCTTAGCGAGGACTAGCACCAATGAGCAGTTCTTC.

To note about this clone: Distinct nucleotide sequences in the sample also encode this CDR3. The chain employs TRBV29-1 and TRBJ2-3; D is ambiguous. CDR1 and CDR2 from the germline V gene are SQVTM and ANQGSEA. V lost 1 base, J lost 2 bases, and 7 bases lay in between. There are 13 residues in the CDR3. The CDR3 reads CSVEARFTDTQYF. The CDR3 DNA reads TGCAGCGTTGAAGCCAGGTTCACAGATACGCAGTATTTT.

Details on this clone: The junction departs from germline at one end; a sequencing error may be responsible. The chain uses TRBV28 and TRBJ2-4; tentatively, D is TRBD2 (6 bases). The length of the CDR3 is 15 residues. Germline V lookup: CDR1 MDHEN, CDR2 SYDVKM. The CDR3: CASSLWRDDFGGLHF. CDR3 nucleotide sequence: TGTGCCAGCAGTTTATGGCGGGACGATTTTGGGGGTCTGCACTTC.

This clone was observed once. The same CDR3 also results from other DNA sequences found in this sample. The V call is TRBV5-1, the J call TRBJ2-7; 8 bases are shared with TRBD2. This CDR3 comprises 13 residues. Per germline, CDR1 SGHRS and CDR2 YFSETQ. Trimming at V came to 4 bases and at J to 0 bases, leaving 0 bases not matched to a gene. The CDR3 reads CASSLAGSYEQYF. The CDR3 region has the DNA TGCGCCAGCAGCCTAGCGGGCTCCTACGAGCAGTACTTC.

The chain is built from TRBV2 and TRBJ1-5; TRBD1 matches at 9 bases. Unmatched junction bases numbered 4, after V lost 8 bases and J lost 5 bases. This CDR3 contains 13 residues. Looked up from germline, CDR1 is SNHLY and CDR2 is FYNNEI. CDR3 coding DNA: TGTGCCAGCGACAGGGGGGACGATCAGCCCCAGCATTTT. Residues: CASDRGDDQPQHF.

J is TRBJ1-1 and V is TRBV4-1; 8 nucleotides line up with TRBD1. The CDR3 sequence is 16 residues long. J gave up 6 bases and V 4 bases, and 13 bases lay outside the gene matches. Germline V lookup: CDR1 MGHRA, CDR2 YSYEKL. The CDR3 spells CASSRETGTGGAEAFF. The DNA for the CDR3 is TGCGCCAGCAGCCGGGAGACCGGGACAGGAGGCGCTGAAGCTTTCTTT.

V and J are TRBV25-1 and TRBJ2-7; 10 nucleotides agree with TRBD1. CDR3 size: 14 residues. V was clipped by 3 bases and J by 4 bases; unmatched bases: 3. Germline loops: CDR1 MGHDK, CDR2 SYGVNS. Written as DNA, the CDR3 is TGTGCCAGCAGTGAGCGGGACAGGGGTTACGAGCAGTACTTC. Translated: CASSERDRGYEQYF.

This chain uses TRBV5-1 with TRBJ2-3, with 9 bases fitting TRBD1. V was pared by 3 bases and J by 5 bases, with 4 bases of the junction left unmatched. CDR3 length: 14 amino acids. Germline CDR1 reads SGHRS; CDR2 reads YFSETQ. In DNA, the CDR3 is TGCGCCAGCAGCTCGGACAGGGGTAGAGATACGCAGTATTTT. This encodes CASSSDRGRDTQYF.

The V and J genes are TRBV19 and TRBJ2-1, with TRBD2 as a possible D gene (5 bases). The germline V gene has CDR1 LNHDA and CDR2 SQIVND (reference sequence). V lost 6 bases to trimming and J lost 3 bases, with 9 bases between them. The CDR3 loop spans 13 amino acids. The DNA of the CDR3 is TGTGCCAGTAGAGTTGAGGGCTACAATGAGCAGTTCTTC. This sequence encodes CASRVEGYNEQFF.

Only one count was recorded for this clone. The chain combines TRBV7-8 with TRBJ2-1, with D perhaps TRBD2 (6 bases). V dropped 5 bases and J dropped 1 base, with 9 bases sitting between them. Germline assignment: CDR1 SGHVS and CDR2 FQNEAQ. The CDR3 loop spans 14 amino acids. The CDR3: CASSPGTSYNEQFF. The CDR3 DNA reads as TGTGCCAGCAGCCCGGGGACTTCCTACAATGAGCAGTTCTTC.

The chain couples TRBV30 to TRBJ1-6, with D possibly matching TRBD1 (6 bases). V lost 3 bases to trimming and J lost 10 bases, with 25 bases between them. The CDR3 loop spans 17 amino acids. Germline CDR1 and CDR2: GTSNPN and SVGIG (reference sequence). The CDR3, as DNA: TGTGCCTGGAGACGCAGGGGCGTTGAGTCAATCGGGTCACCCCTCCACTTT. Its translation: CAWRRRGVESIGSPLHF.

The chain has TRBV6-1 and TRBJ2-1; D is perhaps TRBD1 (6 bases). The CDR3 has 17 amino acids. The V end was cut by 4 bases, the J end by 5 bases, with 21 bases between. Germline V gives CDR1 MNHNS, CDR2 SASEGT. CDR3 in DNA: TGTGCCAGCAGTGGCCAGAGGGGAAAGGGGGTCAACAATGAGCAGTTCTTC. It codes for CASSGQRGKGVNNEQFF.

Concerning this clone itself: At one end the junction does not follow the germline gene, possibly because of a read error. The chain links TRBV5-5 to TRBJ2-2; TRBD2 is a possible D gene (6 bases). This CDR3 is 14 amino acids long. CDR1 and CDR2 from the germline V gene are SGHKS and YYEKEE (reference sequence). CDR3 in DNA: TGTGCCAGCAGGTTGGACTATAACACCGGGGAGCTGTTTTTT. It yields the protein CASRLDYNTGELFF.

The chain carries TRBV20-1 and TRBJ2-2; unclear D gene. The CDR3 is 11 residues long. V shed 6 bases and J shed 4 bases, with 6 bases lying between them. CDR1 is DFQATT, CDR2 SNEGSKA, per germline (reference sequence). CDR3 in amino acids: CSAPTTGELFF. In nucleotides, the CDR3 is TGCAGTGCGCCTACCACCGGGGAGCTGTTTTTT.

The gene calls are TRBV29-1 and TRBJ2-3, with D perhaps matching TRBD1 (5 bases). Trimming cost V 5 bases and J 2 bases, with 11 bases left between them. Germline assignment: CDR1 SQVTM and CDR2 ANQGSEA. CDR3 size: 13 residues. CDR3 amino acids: CSVRTRFTDTQYF. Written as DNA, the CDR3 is TGCAGCGTTCGGACACGGTTCACAGATACGCAGTATTTT.

Here the CDR3 DNA reads TGCAGCGTTAAATCGGGAAACCTAATCCGTCCAGATGGCTACACCTTC. This sequence encodes CSVKSGNLIRPDGYTF. This chain uses TRBV29-1 with TRBJ1-2; no definite D call. The V and J ends lost 5 bases and 6 bases respectively, with 25 bases between them. This CDR3 is built from 16 residues. Germline lookup yields CDR1 SQVTM and CDR2 ANQGSEA.

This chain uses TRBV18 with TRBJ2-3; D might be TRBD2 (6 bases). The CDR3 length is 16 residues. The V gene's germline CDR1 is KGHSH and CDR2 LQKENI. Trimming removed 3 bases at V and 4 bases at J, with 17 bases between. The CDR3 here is CASSPGKGIAADTQYF. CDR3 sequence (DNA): TGTGCCAGCTCACCGGGTAAGGGAATAGCGGCAGATACGCAGTATTTT.

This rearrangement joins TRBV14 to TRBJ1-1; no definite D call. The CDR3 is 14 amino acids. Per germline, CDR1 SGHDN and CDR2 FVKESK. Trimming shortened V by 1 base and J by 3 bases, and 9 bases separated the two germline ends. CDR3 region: CASSQGPGYTEAFF. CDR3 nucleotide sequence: TGTGCCAGCAGCCAAGGTCCAGGTTACACTGAAGCTTTCTTT.

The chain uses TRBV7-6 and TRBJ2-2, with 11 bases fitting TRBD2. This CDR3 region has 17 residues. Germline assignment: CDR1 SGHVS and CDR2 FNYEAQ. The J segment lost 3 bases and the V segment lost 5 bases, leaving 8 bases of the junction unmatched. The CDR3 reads CASSHNRLAGYTGELFF. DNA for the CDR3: TGTGCCAGCAGCCACAATAGACTAGCGGGGTACACCGGGGAGCTGTTTTTT.

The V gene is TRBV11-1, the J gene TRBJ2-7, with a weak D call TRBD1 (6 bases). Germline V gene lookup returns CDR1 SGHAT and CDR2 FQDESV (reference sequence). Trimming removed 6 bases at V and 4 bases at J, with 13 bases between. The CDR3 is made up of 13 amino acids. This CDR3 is CASRLRQEYEQYF. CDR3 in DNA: TGTGCCAGCAGACTCCGACAGGAATACGAGCAGTACTTC.

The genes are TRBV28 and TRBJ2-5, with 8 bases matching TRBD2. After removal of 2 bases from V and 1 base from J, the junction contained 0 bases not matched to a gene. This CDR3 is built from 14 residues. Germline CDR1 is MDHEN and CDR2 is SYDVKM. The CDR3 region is CASSLSGSQETQYF. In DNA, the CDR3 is TGTGCCAGCAGTTTAAGCGGGAGCCAAGAGACCCAGTACTTC.

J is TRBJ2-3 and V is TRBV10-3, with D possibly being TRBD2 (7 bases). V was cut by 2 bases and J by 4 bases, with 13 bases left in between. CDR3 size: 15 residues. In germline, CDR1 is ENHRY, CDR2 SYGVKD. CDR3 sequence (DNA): TGTGCCATCAGTGAGGGGAGGGGGAGCTCAGATACGCAGTATTTT. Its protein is CAISEGRGSSDTQYF.

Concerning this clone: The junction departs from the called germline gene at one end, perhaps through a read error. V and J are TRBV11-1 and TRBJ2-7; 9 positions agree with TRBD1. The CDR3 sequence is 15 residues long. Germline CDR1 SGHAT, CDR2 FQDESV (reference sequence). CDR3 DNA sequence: TGTACCAGCAGCTTCAGACCGGGACAGGGTGCCGAGCAGTACTTC. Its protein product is CTSSFRPGQGAEQYF.

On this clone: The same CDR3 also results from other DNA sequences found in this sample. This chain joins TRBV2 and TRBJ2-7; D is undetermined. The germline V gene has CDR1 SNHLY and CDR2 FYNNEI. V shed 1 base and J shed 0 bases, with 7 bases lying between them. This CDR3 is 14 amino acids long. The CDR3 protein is CASSEVASSYEQYF. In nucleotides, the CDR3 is TGTGCCAGCAGTGAAGTTGCGAGCTCCTACGAGCAGTACTTC.

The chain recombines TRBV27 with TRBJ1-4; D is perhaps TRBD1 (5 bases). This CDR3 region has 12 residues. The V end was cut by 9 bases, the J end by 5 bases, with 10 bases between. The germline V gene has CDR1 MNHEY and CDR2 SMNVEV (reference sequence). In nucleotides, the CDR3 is TGTGCCAGACAGGATGGGAATGAAAAACTGTTTTTT. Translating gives CARQDGNEKLFF.

CDR3 protein: CASTNPGASRNQPQHF. The CDR3 DNA reads TGTGCCAGCACCAACCCAGGGGCGTCCCGCAATCAGCCCCAGCATTTT. The V and J genes are TRBV28 and TRBJ1-5; D possibly corresponds to TRBD1 (6 bases). The V end lost 7 bases, the J end lost 2 bases, and 18 bases lay between the germline ends. CDR3 length: 16 amino acids. Germline V CDR1 and CDR2: MDHEN, SYDVKM. Variable domain in full (rest from reference TRBV28 and TRBJ1-5): DVKVTQSSRYLVKRTGEKVFLECVQDMDHENMFWYRQDPGLGLRLIYFSYDVKMKEKGDIPEGYSVSREKKERFSLILESASTNQTSMYLCASTNPGASRNQPQHFGDGTRLSIL.

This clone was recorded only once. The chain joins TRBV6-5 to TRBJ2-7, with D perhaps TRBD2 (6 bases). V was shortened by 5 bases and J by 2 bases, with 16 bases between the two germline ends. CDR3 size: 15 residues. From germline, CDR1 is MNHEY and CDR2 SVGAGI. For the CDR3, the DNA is TGTGCCAGCAGTCCTGGGGGACTGGAAACCTACGAGCAGTACTTC. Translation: CASSPGGLETYEQYF.

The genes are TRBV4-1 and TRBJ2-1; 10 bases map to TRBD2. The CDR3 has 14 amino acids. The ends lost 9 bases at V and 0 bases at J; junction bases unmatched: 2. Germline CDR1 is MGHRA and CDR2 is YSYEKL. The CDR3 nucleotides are TGCGCCAGTAGCGGGAGGACCTCCTACAATGAGCAGTTCTTC. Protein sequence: CASSGRTSYNEQFF.

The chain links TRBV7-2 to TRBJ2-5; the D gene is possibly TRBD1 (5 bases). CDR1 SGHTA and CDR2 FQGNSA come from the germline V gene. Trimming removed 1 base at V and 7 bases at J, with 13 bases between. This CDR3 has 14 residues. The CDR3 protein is CASSLEVPQATQYF. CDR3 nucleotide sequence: TGTGCCAGCAGCTTAGAAGTCCCACAGGCGACCCAGTACTTC.